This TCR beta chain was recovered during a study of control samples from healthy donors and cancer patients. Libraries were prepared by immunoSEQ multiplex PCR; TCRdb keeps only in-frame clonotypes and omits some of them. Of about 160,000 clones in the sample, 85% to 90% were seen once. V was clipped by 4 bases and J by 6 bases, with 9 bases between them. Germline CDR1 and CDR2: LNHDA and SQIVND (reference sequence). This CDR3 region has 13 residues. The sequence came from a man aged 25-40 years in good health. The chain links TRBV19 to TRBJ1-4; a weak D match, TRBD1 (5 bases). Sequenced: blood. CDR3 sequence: CASSRGPDEKLFF. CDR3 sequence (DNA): TGTGCCAGTAGTAGGGGACCCGATGAAAAACTGTTTTTT.